This TCR beta chain appears in the sequencing data of a study of T cells in Graves' hyperthyroidism and ophthalmopathy (dated 2019 in TCRdb). Turning to the overall study: Peripheral blood samples were taken at initial diagnosis, before any treatment was given. To identify TCR V-J signatures that set the groups apart, the researchers used a discovery cohort of 90 to 100 patients, made up of around 40 with Graves' ophthalmopathy and some 58 with stable Graves' hyperthyroidism. Whether ophthalmopathy could be predicted prospectively was tested in an independent validation cohort made up of under 20 hyperthyroidism patients plus 17 patients who later progressed to ophthalmopathy. The 95 to 100 discovery patients were divided at random into training and test sets in a 7:3 ratio. The study also compared thyroid tissue and blood T-cell repertoires from 6 or 7 Graves' hyperthyroidism patients. Following sampling, methimazole starting at 30 mg daily was given to hyperthyroidism patients, and high-dose intravenous methylprednisolone was given to ophthalmopathy patients. The paper describes TCR Vbeta CDR3 sequencing of around 130 peripheral blood samples, made up of about 40 ophthalmopathy patients, more than 70 hyperthyroidism patients and about 17 progressor patients. Results the study describes overall, beyond this receptor: In validation, the model predicted progression to ophthalmopathy with over 65% sensitivity and less than 80% specificity, a median of roughly seven months before onset. In cross-validation, a model built on a 13 V-J signature told ophthalmopathy apart from stable hyperthyroidism with 87.88% sensitivity and 81% to 82% specificity, and in testing the same model reached 80%/75%. Sample size was not statistically predetermined, and blinding of investigators to group allocation was not performed. Most expanded thyroid clonotypes (frequency above 0.001) were also found in blood, which suggests that blood repertoires may mirror thyroid immune responses.

Hyperthyroidism patients were newly diagnosed, had a disease duration of under 2 months, and were aged 18 to 65 years. Exclusion was applied to patients with uncontrolled infections, other autoimmune diseases, pregnancy or lactation. Clinical symptoms, serum thyroxine and TRAb, thyroid ultrasound, and orbital computed tomography formed the basis for the diagnoses. Blood from progressor patients was drawn when they were first diagnosed with hyperthyroidism, before any ophthalmopathy symptoms appeared. PBMCs were isolated from 8 to 10 ml of fresh peripheral blood by Ficoll-Paque density gradient centrifugation. Progressor patients were first diagnosed with Graves' hyperthyroidism and then developed ophthalmopathy during follow-up. Total RNA was extracted with Trizol reagent, and quality was checked on an Agilent 2100 Bioanalyzer. There are many counts of this clonotype. The specificity of this receptor is unknown. The record has no base qualities; no much larger clone is one base away.

The CDR3 measures 11 amino acids from cysteine to phenylalanine. Of all the DNA, just the CDR3 is kept, 33 bases in frame from base 1. CDR1 and CDR2 (GTSNPN, SVGIG) derive from the germline V gene (reference sequence). V gives up 1 base and J gives up 3 bases, and the segment between their germline ends measures 4 bases. TCR beta CDR3 regions were amplified from RNA transcripts. A first-round RT-PCR of the TCR CDR3 used the HTBI primer set with the Qiagen OneStep RT-PCR kit. Libraries were constructed in a second round of multiplex PCR, after which size selection and purification were carried out. Paired-end sequencing of the libraries was performed with 100 bp reads on an Illumina HiSeq2000. The published analysis was carried out like this. SOAPnuke was used to process the raw data, throwing out any read that contained adapters or uncalled bases, had a mean Phred below 15, or lacked an exact constant-primer or identifier match. COPE v1.2.5 was used to merge high-quality paired reads, and clonotypes were defined as unique nucleotide sequences. Clonotypes were aligned to IMGT TRBV, TRBD and TRBJ reference segments using MiTCR v1.1. The analysis included only V-J combinations with a frequency above 0.0001, which together covered over 98% of the repertoires. A TCS score was defined as the ratio between F50 (clonal expansion) and ExV (chaos), using BLOSUM62-based TCRdist between CDR3 peptides within each V-J. Welch's t-statistics and random forest reduced 500 to 550 V-J features to about 13, which were used in a naive Bayes classifier (R e1071). TCRdb trimmed public reads at Q25 via fastp, called clones via MiXCR and kept in-frame beta chains. Rows merge per CDR3 protein into single entries with the most common DNA and genes. These V and J calls are TCRdb output, not the study's own analysis. In all, the sample holds about 130,000 distinct CDR3 sequences, and around 21% of those were seen once. The ten largest account for around 70% of the sample.

This sequence was found in a woman aged 45-65 years with Graves' hyperthyroidism that later progressed to Graves' ophthalmopathy. This receptor chain uses TRBV30 and TRBJ2-7; the D gene cannot be named for sure. Sequenced: blood. The CDR3 protein: CAWSGLYEQYF. Read as DNA, the sequence is TGTGCCTGGAGTGGCCTCTACGAGCAGTACTTC.